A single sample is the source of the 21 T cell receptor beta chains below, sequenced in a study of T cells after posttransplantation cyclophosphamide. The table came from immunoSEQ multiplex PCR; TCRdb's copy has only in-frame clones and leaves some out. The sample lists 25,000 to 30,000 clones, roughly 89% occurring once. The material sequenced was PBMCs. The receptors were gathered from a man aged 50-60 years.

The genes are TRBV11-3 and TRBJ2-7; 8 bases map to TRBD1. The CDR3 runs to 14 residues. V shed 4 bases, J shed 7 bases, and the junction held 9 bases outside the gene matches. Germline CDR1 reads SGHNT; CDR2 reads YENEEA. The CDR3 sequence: CASSSDQGAREQYF. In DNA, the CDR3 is TGTGCCAGCAGCTCAGACCAGGGGGCGCGGGAGCAGTACTTC. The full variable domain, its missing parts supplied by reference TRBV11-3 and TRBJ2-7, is EAGVVQSPRYKIIEKKQPVAFWCNPISGHNTLYWYLQNLGQGPELLIRYENEEAVDDSQLPKDRFSAERLKGVDSTLKIQPAELGDSAVYLCASSSDQGAREQYFGPGTRLTVT.

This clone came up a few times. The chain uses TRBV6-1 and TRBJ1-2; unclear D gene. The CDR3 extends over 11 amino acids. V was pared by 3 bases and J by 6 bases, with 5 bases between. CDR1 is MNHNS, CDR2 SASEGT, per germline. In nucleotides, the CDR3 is TGTGCCAGCAGTGAGCGTGATGGCTACACCTTC. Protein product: CASSERDGYTF.

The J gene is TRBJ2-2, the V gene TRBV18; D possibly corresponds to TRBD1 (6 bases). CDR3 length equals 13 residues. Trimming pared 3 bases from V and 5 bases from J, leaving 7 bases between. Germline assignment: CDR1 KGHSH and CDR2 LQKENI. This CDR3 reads CASSPTGTGELFF. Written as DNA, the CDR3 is TGTGCCAGCTCACCCACAGGGACCGGGGAGCTGTTTTTT.

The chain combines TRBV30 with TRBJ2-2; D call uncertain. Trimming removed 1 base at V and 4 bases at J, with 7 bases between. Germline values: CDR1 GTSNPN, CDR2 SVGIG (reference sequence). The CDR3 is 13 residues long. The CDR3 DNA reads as TGTGCCTGGAGTGGGAGTCGCACCGGGGAGCTGTTTTTT. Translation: CAWSGSRTGELFF. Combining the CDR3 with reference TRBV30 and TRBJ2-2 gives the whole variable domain SQTIHQWPATLVQPVGSPLSLECTVEGTSNPNLYWYRQAAGRGLQLLFYSVGIGQISSEVPQNLSASRPQDRQFILSSKKLLLSDSGFYLCAWSGSRTGELFFGEGSRLTVL.

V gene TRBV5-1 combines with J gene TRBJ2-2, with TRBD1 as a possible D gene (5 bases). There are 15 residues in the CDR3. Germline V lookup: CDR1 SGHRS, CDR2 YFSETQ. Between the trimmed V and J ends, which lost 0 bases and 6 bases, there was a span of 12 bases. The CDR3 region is CASSLEGAQPGELFF. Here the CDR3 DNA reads TGCGCCAGCAGCTTGGAAGGGGCGCAGCCCGGGGAGCTGTTTTTT.

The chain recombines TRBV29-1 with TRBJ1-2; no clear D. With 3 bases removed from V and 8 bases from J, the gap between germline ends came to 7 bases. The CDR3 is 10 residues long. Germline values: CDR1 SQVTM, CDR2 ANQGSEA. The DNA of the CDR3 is TGCAGCGTTGAGGTGAGGGGCTACACCTTC. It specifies CSVEVRGYTF.

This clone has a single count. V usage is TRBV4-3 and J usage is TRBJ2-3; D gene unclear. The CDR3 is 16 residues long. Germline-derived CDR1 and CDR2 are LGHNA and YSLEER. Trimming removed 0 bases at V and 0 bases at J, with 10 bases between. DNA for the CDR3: TGCGCCAGCAGCCAAGAGGCTGATCCTAGCACAGATACGCAGTATTTT. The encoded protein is CASSQEADPSTDTQYF.

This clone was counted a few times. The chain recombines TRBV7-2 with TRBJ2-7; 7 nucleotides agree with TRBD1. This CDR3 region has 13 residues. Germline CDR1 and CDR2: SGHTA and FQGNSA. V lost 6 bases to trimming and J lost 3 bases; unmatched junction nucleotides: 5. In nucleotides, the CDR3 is TGTGCCAGCAGTCATAACAGGGGCTACGAGCAGTACTTC. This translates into CASSHNRGYEQYF.

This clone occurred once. DNA of the CDR3: TGTGCCAGCAGCCCCGTGGGGACTAGCGGGTATAATGAGCAGTTCTTC. Amino acid sequence: CASSPVGTSGYNEQFF. The chain couples TRBV13 to TRBJ2-1; TRBD2 matches 12 bases. The trim removed 5 bases at V and 7 bases at J, leaving 9 bases unmatched. Germline-derived CDR1 and CDR2 are PRHDT and FYEKMQ (reference sequence). CDR3 length: 16 residues.

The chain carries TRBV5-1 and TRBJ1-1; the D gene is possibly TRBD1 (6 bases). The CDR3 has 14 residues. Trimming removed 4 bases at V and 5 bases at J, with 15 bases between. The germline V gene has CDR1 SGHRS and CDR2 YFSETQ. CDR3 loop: CASSPTTGRTEAFF. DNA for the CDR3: TGCGCCAGCAGCCCCACAACAGGGCGGACTGAAGCTTTCTTT.

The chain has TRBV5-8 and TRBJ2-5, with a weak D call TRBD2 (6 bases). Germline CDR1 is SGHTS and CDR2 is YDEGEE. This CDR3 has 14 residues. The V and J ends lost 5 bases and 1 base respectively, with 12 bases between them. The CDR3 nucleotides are TGTGCCAGCAGGGCGGGACCGCTCCAAGAGACCCAGTACTTC. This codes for CASRAGPLQETQYF.

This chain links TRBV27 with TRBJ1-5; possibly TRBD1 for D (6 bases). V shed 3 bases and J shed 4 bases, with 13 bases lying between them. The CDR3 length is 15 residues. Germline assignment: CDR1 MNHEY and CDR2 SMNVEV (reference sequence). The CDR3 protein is CASSFLGGANQPQHF. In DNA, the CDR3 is TGTGCCAGCAGTTTTCTGGGGGGGGCTAATCAGCCCCAGCATTTT.

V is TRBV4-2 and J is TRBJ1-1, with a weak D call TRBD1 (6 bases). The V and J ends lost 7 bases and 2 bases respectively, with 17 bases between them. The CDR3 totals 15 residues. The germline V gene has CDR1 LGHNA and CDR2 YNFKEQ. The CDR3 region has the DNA TGTGCCAGCACCCGGGGGGCGGGGGGAAACACTGAAGCTTTCTTT. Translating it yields CASTRGAGGNTEAFF.

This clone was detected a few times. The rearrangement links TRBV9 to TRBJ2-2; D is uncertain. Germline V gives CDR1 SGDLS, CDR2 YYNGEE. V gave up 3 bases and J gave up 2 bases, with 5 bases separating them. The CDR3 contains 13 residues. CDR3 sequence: CASSGTNTGELFF. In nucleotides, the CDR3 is TGTGCCAGCAGCGGAACAAACACCGGGGAGCTGTTTTTT.

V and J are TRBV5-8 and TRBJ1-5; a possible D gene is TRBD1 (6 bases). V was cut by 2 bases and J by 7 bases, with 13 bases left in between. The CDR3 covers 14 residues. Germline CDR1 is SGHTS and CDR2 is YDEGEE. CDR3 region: CASSLTGSRQPQHF. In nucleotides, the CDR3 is TGTGCCAGCAGCTTAACAGGGTCCAGGCAGCCCCAGCATTTT.

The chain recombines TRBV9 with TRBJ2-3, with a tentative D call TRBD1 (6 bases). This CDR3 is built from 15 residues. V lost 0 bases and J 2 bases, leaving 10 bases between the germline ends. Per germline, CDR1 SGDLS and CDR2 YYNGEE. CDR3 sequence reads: CASSVGGQHTDTQYF. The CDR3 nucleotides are TGTGCCAGCAGCGTAGGCGGACAGCACACAGATACGCAGTATTTT. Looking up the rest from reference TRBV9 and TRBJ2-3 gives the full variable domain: DSGVTQTPKHLITATGQRVTLRCSPRSGDLSVYWYQQSLDQGLQFLIQYYNGEERAKGNILERFSAQQFPDLHSELNLSSLELGDSALYFCASSVGGQHTDTQYFGPGTRLTVL.

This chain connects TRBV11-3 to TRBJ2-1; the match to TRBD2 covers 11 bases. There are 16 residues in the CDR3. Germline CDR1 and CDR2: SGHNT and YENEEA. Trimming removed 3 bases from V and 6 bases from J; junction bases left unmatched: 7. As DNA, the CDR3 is TGTGCCAGCAGCTTCCAGGGACTAGCGGAAGGCAATGAGCAGTTCTTC. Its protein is CASSFQGLAEGNEQFF.

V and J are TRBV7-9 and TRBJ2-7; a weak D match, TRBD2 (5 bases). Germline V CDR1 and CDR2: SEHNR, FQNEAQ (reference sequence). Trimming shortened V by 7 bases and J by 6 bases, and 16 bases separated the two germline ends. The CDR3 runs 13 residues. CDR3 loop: CASTREVVSEQYF. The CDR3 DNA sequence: TGTGCCAGCACCCGGGAAGTAGTCTCCGAGCAGTACTTC.

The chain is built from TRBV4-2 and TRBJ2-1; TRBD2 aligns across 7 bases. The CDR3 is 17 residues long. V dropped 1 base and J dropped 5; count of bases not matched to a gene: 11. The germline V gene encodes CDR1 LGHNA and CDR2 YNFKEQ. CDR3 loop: CASSQAWRSGTNNEQFF. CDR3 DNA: TGTGCCAGCAGCCAAGCTTGGCGAAGCGGGACCAACAATGAGCAGTTCTTC.

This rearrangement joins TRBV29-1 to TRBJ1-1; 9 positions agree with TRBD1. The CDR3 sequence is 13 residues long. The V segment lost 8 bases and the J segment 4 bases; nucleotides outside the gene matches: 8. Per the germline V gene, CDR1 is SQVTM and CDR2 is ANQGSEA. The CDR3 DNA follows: TGCAGCTTTCGGACAGGGGACGGCACTGAAGCTTTCTTT. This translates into CSFRTGDGTEAFF.

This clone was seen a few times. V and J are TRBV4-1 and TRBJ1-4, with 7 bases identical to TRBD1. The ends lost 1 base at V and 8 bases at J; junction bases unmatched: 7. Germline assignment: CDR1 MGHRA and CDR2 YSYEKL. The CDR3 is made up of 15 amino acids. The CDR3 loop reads CASSQVGGLREKLFF. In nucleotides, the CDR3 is TGCGCCAGCAGCCAAGTAGGGGGCTTGAGGGAAAAACTGTTTTTT.